This entry concerns a single T cell receptor beta chain. The germline V and J ends were trimmed by 2 bases and 5 bases, with 12 bases remaining between them. Germline V gene data show CDR1 as GTSNPN and CDR2 as SVGIG (reference sequence). CDR3 length: 13 amino acids. This sample stems from a study of cytomegalovirus exposure and HLA in healthy donors. TCRdb keeps only in-frame clones here, not all; method: immunoSEQ multiplex PCR. Of about 220,000 clones in the sample, about 90% were seen once. The sequence derives from a woman aged 18-30 years in good health and CMV-seronegative. The sequencing input was PBMCs. V usage is TRBV30 and J usage is TRBJ1-1; maybe TRBD1 (5 bases). The CDR3 loop is CAWSFQGRTEAFF. DNA of the CDR3: TGTGCCTGGAGTTTCCAGGGTAGGACTGAAGCTTTCTTT.